Below, 6 T cell receptor beta chains from the same sample are listed, as sequenced in a study of brain metastases from non-small cell lung cancer. Sequencing used immunoSEQ multiplex PCR; TCRdb keeps in-frame clones, though not all of them. This sample has 2,000 to 3,000 clones; roughly four fifths occur once, and the top ten carry almost 10%. Specimen: primary lung tumor tissue. Receptor source: a donor at least 40 years old with non-small cell lung cancer.

CDR3 protein: CASSPEGTGGTEAFF. In nucleotides, the CDR3 is TGCGCCAGCAGCCCCGAGGGTACAGGGGGCACTGAAGCTTTCTTT. The chain links TRBV5-1 to TRBJ1-1; 8 positions agree with TRBD1. The V segment lost 4 bases and the J segment 4 bases; nucleotides outside the gene matches: 9. CDR3 length equals 15 residues. Germline CDR1 reads SGHRS; CDR2 reads YFSETQ.

This clone was recorded only once. This sequence joins TRBV5-5 and TRBJ2-7; 8 bases match TRBD2. Losses at the gene ends were 4 bases for V and 6 bases for J; bases not matched to a gene: 12. Germline CDR1 reads SGHKS; CDR2 reads YYEKEE (reference sequence). CDR3 length equals 15 residues. CDR3 DNA sequence: TGTGCCAGCAGCCCGCGCGGGGGGCCCGGCGGCGAGCAGTACTTC. Protein sequence: CASSPRGGPGGEQYF.

The chain links TRBV29-1 to TRBJ2-5; tentatively, D is TRBD2 (6 bases). Germline-derived CDR1 and CDR2 are SQVTM and ANQGSEA. Trimming left V 5 bases short and J 6 bases short, with 16 bases between. The CDR3 has 13 amino acids. CDR3 coding DNA: TGCAGCGTTACTCTTTCGGGGGTGAAGACCCAGTACTTC. Protein sequence: CSVTLSGVKTQYF.

The gene calls are TRBV6-2 or TRBV6-3 and TRBJ2-6; D unresolved. From germline, CDR1 is MNHEY and CDR2 SVGEGT. Trimming shortened V by 6 bases and J by 2 bases, and 17 bases separated the two germline ends. The CDR3 covers 17 residues. CDR3 DNA: TGTGCCAGCAGCTCACCCTTGGGTGCAGCTGGGGCCAACGTCCTGACTTTC. This codes for CASSSPLGAAGANVLTF.

Comments on this clone: In the same sample, other DNA sequences code for this CDR3. This chain connects TRBV4-3 to TRBJ1-1; no definite D call. CDR3 length: 15 amino acids. The germline CDR1 and CDR2 sequences are LGHNA and YSLEER. V shed 0 bases and J shed 0 bases, with 8 bases lying between them. CDR3 amino acids: CASSQEESMNTEAFF. The CDR3 DNA sequence: TGCGCCAGCAGCCAAGAAGAATCGATGAACACTGAAGCTTTCTTT.

The rearrangement joins TRBV27 to TRBJ2-3, with 7 bases aligning to TRBD2. J lost 0 bases, V lost 3 bases, and 12 bases had no gene match. The CDR3 is 18 amino acids. Germline assignment: CDR1 MNHEY and CDR2 SMNVEV (reference sequence). CDR3 residues: CASSFLRVAGPSTDTQYF. The CDR3 DNA sequence: TGTGCCAGCAGTTTCCTTAGGGTAGCGGGTCCTAGCACAGATACGCAGTATTTT.